This T cell receptor beta chain derives from a study of human T cells and chemical hapten exposure. About the study: 2% DPC was applied to 2 cm by 2 cm of upper inner arm skin for sensitization. Study conclusions and caveats: Each of the donors had alopecia, so their immune responses may not resemble those of healthy people. Patch test score tracked positively with PT1 expanded TCR counts.

This clonotype was seen only a few times. Its antigen is unknown. CDR1 is LNHDA, CDR2 SQIVND, per germline (reference sequence). The ends were cut back, 2 bases at V and 7 bases at J, with 12 bases in the middle. The CDR3 extends over 15 amino acids. In the authors' workflow: TCRs per sample had a median of around 98,000 and ranged from about 20,000 to 750,000. TCRdb fed the RACE reads into MiXCR, producing one record per CDR3 protein. It is TCRdb's table, rather than the study itself, that gives the V and J calls and clone size. The sample carries some 41,000 distinct CDR3 sequences, over 3.5% recorded once. Described time point: patch test 1, 2 weeks after DPC sensitization. Treatment defined: therapeutic diphenylcyclopropenone sensitization with weekly scalp DPC. Unfractionated whole blood was the source from which total RNA was extracted.

This TCR was sampled from a man aged 50 to 60 with alopecia areata. Some clones in this sample may be carry-over from other donors' samples. The chain couples TRBV19 to TRBJ1-6; D is undetermined. The sample was whole blood, taken in connection with sensitization to the hapten diphenylcyclopropenone (DPC). The DNA of the CDR3 is TGTGCCAGTAGTATAAACCGTGGCTTCAATTCACCCCTCCACTTT. Translated: CASSINRGFNSPLHF.